This T cell receptor beta chain was profiled in a study of T cell responses to AZD1222 COVID-19 vaccine. V was clipped by 0 bases and J by 6 bases, with 9 bases between them. This CDR3 spans 13 amino acids. Germline V gene lookup returns CDR1 LGHNA and CDR2 YSLEER. TCRdb's copy holds only in-frame clones and misses some; the assay was immunoSEQ multiplex PCR. The table shows about 140,000 clones, with approximately 85% occurring only once. The sequences come from peripheral blood, collected 28 days after the second dose of the MenACWY control vaccine. The origin of this receptor is an adult who received the MenACWY meningococcal vaccine as a control. The chain recombines TRBV4-3 with TRBJ2-7; D call uncertain. Here the CDR3 reads CASSQEIGREQYF. The CDR3 DNA follows: TGCGCCAGCAGCCAAGAGATAGGGCGCGAGCAGTACTTC.